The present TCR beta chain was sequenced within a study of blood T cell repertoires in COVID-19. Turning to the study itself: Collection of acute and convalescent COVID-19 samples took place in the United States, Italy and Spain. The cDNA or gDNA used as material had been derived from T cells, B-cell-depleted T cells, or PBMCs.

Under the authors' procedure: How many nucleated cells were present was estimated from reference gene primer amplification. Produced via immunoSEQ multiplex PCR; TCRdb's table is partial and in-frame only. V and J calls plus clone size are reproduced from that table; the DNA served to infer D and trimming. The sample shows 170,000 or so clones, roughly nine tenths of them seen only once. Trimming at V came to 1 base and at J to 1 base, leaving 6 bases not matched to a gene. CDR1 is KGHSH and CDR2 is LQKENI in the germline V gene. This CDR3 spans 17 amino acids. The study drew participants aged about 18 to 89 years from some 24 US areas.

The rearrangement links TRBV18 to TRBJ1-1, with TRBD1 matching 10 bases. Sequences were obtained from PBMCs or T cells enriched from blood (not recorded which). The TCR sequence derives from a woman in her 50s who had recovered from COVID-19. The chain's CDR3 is CASSPLDRGSRNTEAFF. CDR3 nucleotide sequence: TGTGCCAGCTCACCACTGGACAGGGGGAGTAGGAACACTGAAGCTTTCTTT.